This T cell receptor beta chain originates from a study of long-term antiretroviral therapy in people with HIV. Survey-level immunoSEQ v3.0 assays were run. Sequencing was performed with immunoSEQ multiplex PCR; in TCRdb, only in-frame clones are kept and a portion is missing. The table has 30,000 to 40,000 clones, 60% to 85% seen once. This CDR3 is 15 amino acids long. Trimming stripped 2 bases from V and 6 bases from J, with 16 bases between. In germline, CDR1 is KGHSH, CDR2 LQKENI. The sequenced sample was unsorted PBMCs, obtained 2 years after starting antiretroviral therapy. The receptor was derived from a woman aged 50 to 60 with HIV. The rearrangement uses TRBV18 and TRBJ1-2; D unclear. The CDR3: CASSPLGIRVDGYTF. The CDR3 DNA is TGTGCCAGCTCACCATTGGGGATAAGGGTTGATGGCTACACCTTC.